This is a list of T cell receptor beta chains from one sample in a study of T cell repertoires in cytomegalovirus infection. In TCRdb, the reads were re-called with MiXCR into one record per CDR3 protein. The sample yields some 350,000 distinct CDR3 sequences, over 15% seen once. Sequencing input: PBMCs. These receptors were obtained from a human donor in good health (CMV status not recorded). Some clones in this sample may be carry-over from other donors' samples. Each CDR3 is given without its conserved first and last residue. The size of a clone is reported for some rows only, either as once, few or many, or as a class for expanded clones.

v_call	j_call	clone_size	cdr3_length	cdr3_aa
TRBV7-2	TRBJ2-1	.	16	ASSLEAYRELSYNEQF
TRBV4-3	TRBJ2-1	medium-sized	13	ASSQESGTYNEQF
TRBV28	TRBJ1-1	many	16	ASSVAGTGLGRNTEAF
TRBV20-1	TRBJ2-3	.	13	SALQWGMGTDTQY
TRBV28	TRBJ2-5	.	11	ASMGSRNVAQY
TRBV12-3/TRBV12-4	TRBJ1-4	.	14	ASSFRGSGGNEKLF
TRBV29-1	TRBJ2-5	.	11	SGTGGRQETQY
TRBV7-9	TRBJ2-2	.	13	ASSQGTANTGELF
TRBV20-1	TRBJ2-1	.	14	SDRDRARGLGNEQF
TRBV7-9	TRBJ1-2	.	12	ASSLNGVGYGYT
TRBV2	TRBJ1-2	few	13	ASSEYRGLYYGYT
TRBV5-4	TRBJ2-3	.	12	ASSFRAGGNTQY
TRBV12-3/TRBV12-4	TRBJ2-3	.	11	ASSRGTRDTQY
TRBV24-1	TRBJ2-1	few	12	ATSDRDGSNEQF
TRBV4-3	TRBJ1-1	many	12	ASSLGRPRTEAF
TRBV7-9	TRBJ1-2	many	12	ASSYLTSLDGYT
TRBV12-3/TRBV12-4	TRBJ1-6	.	11	ASSFGYNSPLH
TRBV27	TRBJ2-7	.	14	ASSLSGGVSSYEQY
TRBV12-3/TRBV12-4	TRBJ1-5	few	12	ASRQGGSNQPQH
TRBV19	TRBJ2-1	few	14	ASSIGKVSGYNEQF
TRBV25-1	TRBJ1-1	few	11	ASSWGGTTEAF
TRBV10-3	TRBJ1-1	few	10	ASGPADTEAF
TRBV10-3	TRBJ2-1	few	13	AISGRGGRNNEQF
TRBV20-1	TRBJ2-3	many	12	SAQGQGLADTQY
TRBV6-2/TRBV6-3	TRBJ2-1	many	11	ASSRTSYNEQF
TRBV6-1	TRBJ2-5	few	11	ASSEDRGQAQY
TRBV6-2/TRBV6-3	TRBJ2-7	few	14	ASSPRTGTSVFEQY
TRBV7-2	TRBJ1-3	many	17	ASSLPQQAPGNSGNTIY
TRBV7-2	TRBJ2-6	many	14	ASSSRLTSGANVLT
TRBV7-9	TRBJ2-5	few	13	ASSPLAGGAETQY
TRBV28	TRBJ2-7	many	16	ASSPYYGDGESSYEQY
TRBV20-1	TRBJ2-1	.	10	SAERTHNEQF
TRBV4-3	TRBJ2-7	.	12	ASSQQAGYYEQY
TRBV3-1	TRBJ2-3	.	13	ASSQSVGSRDTQY
TRBV29-1	TRBJ2-2	.	14	SVDVRDKHNTGELF
TRBV15	TRBJ2-1	few	17	ATSSLPRGLAGGPHEQF
TRBV2	TRBJ1-5	few	15	ASSHEERQGWNQPQH
TRBV7-3	TRBJ2-7	few	13	ASSLLVTGGYEQY
TRBV14	TRBJ2-3	many	15	ASSRQITGLDTDTQY
TRBV20-1	TRBJ2-1	.	14	SAWTSDQSSYNGQF
TRBV7-8	TRBJ2-7	many	12	ASSLDPTSFEQY
TRBV10-3	TRBJ2-5	.	16	AISERRSRRTSHETQY